The present TCR beta chain was sequenced within a study of T cell responses to AZD1222 COVID-19 vaccine. For the study at large: Doses given second, at about 4 or about 12 weeks, were pooled. Study conclusions and caveats: Two AZD1222 doses significantly raised spike-specific TCR breadth and depth over controls. Vaccine-associated CD4 TCRs ranged over spike, dominating at 160-218 and 743-854.

TCRdb keeps only in-frame clones here, not all; method: immunoSEQ multiplex PCR. The sample has 120,000 or so clones; 88% are singletons. CDR3 length: 16 residues. Looked up from germline, CDR1 is SEHNR and CDR2 is FQNEAQ (reference sequence). Trimming pared 0 bases from V and 0 bases from J, leaving 9 bases between. About this clone: Its antigen is currently unknown.

This sequence was found in an adult in good health. The chain uses TRBV7-9 and TRBJ1-3; D might be TRBD1 (6 bases). The material was peripheral blood, obtained on day 0 of AZD1222 vaccination. CDR3: CASSLAGGLSGNTIYF. DNA of the CDR3: TGTGCCAGCAGCTTAGCGGGGGGGCTCTCTGGAAACACCATATATTTT.